This T cell receptor beta chain is drawn from a study of blood T cell repertoires in COVID-19. In the study overall: The analysed material was cDNA or gDNA that came from T cells, B-cell-depleted T cells, or PBMCs.

Participants were placed into cohorts based on the clinical history they reported. Recovered status applied to Cohort 3 donors who had two consecutive negative PCRs. It also applied to those with clearance or with symptom resolution. In the study's own analysis: Reference gene primer amplification in the assay estimated nucleated cell counts. Only in-frame clones appear in the TCRdb table, and some are missing; sequencing was by immunoSEQ multiplex PCR. V and J calls and clone size are as listed in that table; D and trimming were resolved from the DNA. The sample holds over 250,000 clones; 87% are singletons and the top ten take about 5.2%. Sequencing input: PBMCs or T cells enriched from blood (not recorded which). This sequence was found in a woman in her twenties or thirties who had recovered from COVID-19.

The CDR3 nucleotides read TGTGCCAGCACCAATAGGGGGGGGACTGGCACAGATACGCAGTATTTT. It specifies CASTNRGGTGTDTQYF. The chain uses TRBV28 and TRBJ2-3; tentatively, D is TRBD2 (7 bases). V was pared by 7 bases and J by 1 base, with 18 bases between. CDR3 length equals 16 residues. CDR1 MDHEN and CDR2 SYDVKM come from the germline V gene.